A selection of T cell receptor beta chains follows, all from one sample in a study of vaccination effects on CD4 cells after COVID-19. Sequencing used immunoSEQ multiplex PCR; TCRdb keeps in-frame clones, though not all of them. This sample has 55,000 to 80,000 clones, with 80% found just once. Their cognate antigens are unknown. Here the sequenced sample was CD4+ T cells from PBMCs cultured with SARS-CoV-2 spike peptides, taken before COVID-19 vaccination. The source of these receptors is a human donor who received a COVID-19 vaccine. Both conserved end residues are part of each CDR3. Each record gives: V gene, J gene, D gene, clone size, CDR3 protein, CDR3 DNA. A D gene is named only where the DNA matches it firmly. Size is stated for part of the rows, as once, few or many counts, or as a class when the clone is expanded.

>TRBV28|TRBJ2-3|NA|NA
CASSLFSDTQYF
TGTGCCAGCAGTTTGTTTTCAGATACGCAGTATTTT
>TRBV3-1/TRBV3-2|TRBJ2-5|TRBD2|NA
CASSRGTSGGQETQYF
TGTGCCAGCAGCCGAGGGACTAGCGGGGGGCAAGAGACCCAGTACTTC
>TRBV2|TRBJ1-1|NA|NA
CASRDSGNTEAFF
TGTGCCAGCAGAGACTCAGGTAACACTGAAGCTTTCTTT
>TRBV6-6|TRBJ2-5|TRBD2|NA
CASSYGSGGRETQYF
TGTGCCAGCAGTTATGGTAGCGGGGGCCGGGAGACCCAGTACTTC
>TRBV19|TRBJ2-4|NA|NA
CASSAVGTSLAKNIQYF
TGTGCCAGTAGTGCTGTGGGGACCTCGCTCGCCAAAAACATTCAGTACTTC
>TRBV7-2|TRBJ2-3|NA|NA
CASSLGGPPGDTQYF
TGTGCCAGCAGCTTAGGGGGGCCCCCAGGAGATACGCAGTATTTT
>TRBV7-3|TRBJ2-3|TRBD2|NA
CASSKLPKGSAGGLDTQYF
TGTGCCAGCAGCAAACTACCTAAGGGGTCGGCGGGGGGTTTAGATACGCAGTATTTT
>TRBV5-1|TRBJ2-5|NA|NA
CASSLEGARYQETQYF
TGCGCCAGCAGCTTGGAAGGGGCGCGGTACCAAGAGACCCAGTACTTC
>TRBV7-8|TRBJ2-5|TRBD1|NA
CASSLGEGAAQETQYF
TGTGCCAGCAGCTTAGGAGAGGGGGCAGCCCAAGAGACCCAGTACTTC
>TRBV3-1/TRBV3-2|TRBJ2-3|TRBD1|NA
CASSPRQGPDTQYF
TGTGCCAGCAGCCCCCGACAGGGACCAGATACGCAGTATTTT
>TRBV10-1|TRBJ2-1|TRBD2|once
CASQRGGMDEQFF
TGCGCCAGCCAGCGGGGGGGCATGGATGAGCAGTTCTTC
>TRBV2|TRBJ1-1|NA|NA
CASSDFTTEAFF
TGTGCCAGCAGTGACTTCACGACTGAAGCTTTCTTT
>TRBV7-9|TRBJ1-2|TRBD1|NA
CASSRDRGFSYTF
TGTGCCAGCAGCCGGGACAGGGGGTTTAGCTACACCTTC
>TRBV9|TRBJ1-2|TRBD1|NA
CASSTGVDGYTF
TGTGCCAGCAGTACAGGGGTAGATGGCTACACCTTC
>TRBV30|TRBJ2-4|TRBD2|NA
CAWSFTQTSGGGKNIQYF
TGTGCCTGGAGTTTCACTCAAACTAGCGGGGGTGGCAAAAACATTCAGTACTTC
>TRBV30|TRBJ1-1|NA|NA
CAWSKGGTEAFF
TGTGCCTGGAGTAAGGGGGGGACTGAAGCTTTCTTT
>TRBV10-3|TRBJ2-3|NA|NA
CAISSSVSTDTQYF
TGTGCCATCAGTTCTAGCGTCAGCACAGATACGCAGTATTTT
>TRBV2|TRBJ1-2|TRBD1|NA
CASRERGTGYGYTF
TGTGCCAGCAGGGAACGCGGGACAGGTTATGGCTACACCTTC
>TRBV14|TRBJ2-2|NA|NA
CASSQVTSPNTGELFF
TGTGCCAGCAGCCAAGTTACTAGCCCTAACACCGGGGAGCTGTTTTTT
>TRBV7-9|TRBJ2-2|NA|NA
CASTPLGPGNTGELFF
TGTGCCAGCACCCCTCTGGGTCCCGGGAACACCGGGGAGCTGTTTTTT
>TRBV3-1/TRBV3-2|TRBJ1-3|NA|NA
CASSQEYGAGNTIYF
TGTGCCAGCAGCCAAGAGTACGGGGCTGGAAACACCATATATTTT
>TRBV6-5|TRBJ2-5|TRBD2|NA
CASRKRGPEETQYF
TGTGCCAGCAGAAAGCGGGGACCTGAAGAGACCCAGTACTTC
>TRBV28|TRBJ1-5|NA|NA
CASTRTAMNQPQHF
TGTGCCAGCACCAGGACAGCCATGAATCAGCCCCAGCATTTT
>TRBV11-3|TRBJ2-1|NA|NA
CASSLAGSAYNEQFF
TGTGCCAGCAGCTTAGCCGGGTCTGCCTACAATGAGCAGTTCTTC
>TRBV4-1|TRBJ2-3|TRBD2|NA
CASSQATSGLTDTQYF
TGCGCCAGCAGCCAAGCGACTAGCGGGCTCACAGATACGCAGTATTTT
>TRBV7-9|TRBJ1-6|NA|NA
CASSSSGTPLGSLHF
TGTGCCAGCAGCTCAAGCGGGACCCCCCTTGGGTCCCTCCACTTT
>TRBV18|TRBJ1-1|NA|NA
CASSPSRGLAFF
TGTGCCAGCTCACCATCGAGGGGCCTAGCTTTCTTT